This entry lists 20 T cell receptor beta chains sequenced from one sample in a study of blood T cell repertoires in COVID-19. Here immunoSEQ multiplex PCR was the method, and the copy in TCRdb shows in-frame clones only, minus some. The sample lists hundreds of thousands of clones, about four fifths occurring once. Sequencing was done on a sample of peripheral blood. The receptor set was obtained from a woman in her fifties or sixties with acute or convalescent COVID-19.

CDR3: CASSQPQGAQYF. For the CDR3, the DNA is TGTGCCAGCAGCCAACCCCAGGGGGCGCAGTACTTC. The chain recombines TRBV3-1 (or the pseudogene TRBV3-2) with TRBJ2-7, with 8 bases that match TRBD1. With 2 bases clipped from V and 9 bases from J, the junction kept 3 bases outside the gene matches. Germline CDR1 reads LGHDT; CDR2 reads YNNKEL (reference sequence). The CDR3 spans 12 residues.

This clone was picked up one time. CDR3 sequence reads: CASSQDPGRQETQYF. The CDR3 DNA reads TGTGCCAGCAGCCAAGACCCAGGAAGGCAAGAGACCCAGTACTTC. The chain couples TRBV4-2 to TRBJ2-5; no clear D gene. CDR1 LGHNA and CDR2 YNFKEQ come from the germline V gene. The CDR3 is 15 amino acids. Deletions cut 0 bases from V and 2 bases from J, with 10 bases between.

The J gene is TRBJ1-6, the V gene TRBV5-1; D gene uncertain. Trimming left V 1 base short and J 7 bases short, with 12 bases between. Looked up from germline, CDR1 is SGHRS and CDR2 is YFSETQ. The CDR3 is 15 residues long. CDR3 amino acids: CASSLNRITNSPLHF. The CDR3 nucleotides are TGCGCCAGCAGCTTGAACAGAATAACCAATTCACCCCTCCACTTT.

CDR3 DNA: TGTGCCAGCAGTTCCTCCGGGGGGCTCTACAATGAGCAGTTCTTC. As protein: CASSSSGGLYNEQFF. The chain is built from TRBV27 and TRBJ2-1; D is possibly TRBD2 (7 bases). The V end lost 4 bases, the J end lost 3 bases, and 13 bases lay between the germline ends. Germline V gives CDR1 MNHEY, CDR2 SMNVEV (reference sequence). The CDR3 contains 15 residues.

Only one count was recorded for this clone. The J gene is TRBJ1-2, the V gene TRBV19; D may be TRBD1 (5 bases). The CDR3 runs to 12 residues. The V gene lost 8 bases and the J gene lost 8 bases, with 15 bases spanning the gap. Germline V gives CDR1 LNHDA, CDR2 SQIVND (reference sequence). CDR3: CASHGRARGYTF. CDR3 nucleotide sequence: TGTGCCAGTCACGGCAGGGCTCGCGGCTACACCTTC.

The chain is built from TRBV11-2 and TRBJ2-7, with 7 bases lining up with TRBD2. CDR3 length: 15 residues. Germline lookup yields CDR1 SGHAT and CDR2 FQNNGV. The J segment lost 1 base and the V segment lost 4 bases, leaving 7 bases of the junction unmatched. The CDR3 protein is CASSSRGTISYEQYF. The CDR3 bases are TGTGCCAGCAGCTCCCGGGGGACTATTTCCTACGAGCAGTACTTC.

This rearrangement joins TRBV27 to TRBJ1-1; D remains ambiguous. The CDR3 runs to 13 residues. CDR1 and CDR2 from the germline V gene are MNHEY and SMNVEV (reference sequence). Deletions cut 7 bases from V and 4 bases from J, with 13 bases between. CDR3 sequence: CASTLLPGTEAFF. For the CDR3, the DNA is TGTGCCAGCACCCTTTTACCGGGCACTGAAGCTTTCTTT.

The V and J genes are TRBV27 and TRBJ2-5; no firm D call. The CDR3 consists of 12 residues. V was shortened by 4 bases and J by 4 bases, with 7 bases between the two germline ends. CDR1 and CDR2 (germline): MNHEY, SMNVEV (reference sequence). The DNA of the CDR3 is TGTGCCAGCAGTTACAGTGGAGAGACCCAGTACTTC. Amino acids: CASSYSGETQYF.

This chain joins TRBV24-1 and TRBJ2-1; D may be TRBD1 (6 bases). V was cut by 5 bases and J by 4 bases, with 11 bases left in between. Germline CDR1 is KGHDR and CDR2 is SFDVKD. The CDR3 loop spans 14 amino acids. The CDR3 protein is CATSVGTPYNEQFF. Here the CDR3 DNA reads TGTGCCACCAGTGTTGGGACACCGTACAATGAGCAGTTCTTC.

This rearrangement joins TRBV19 to TRBJ1-1; D not certain. CDR3 length: 14 residues. The germline V gene has CDR1 LNHDA and CDR2 SQIVND (reference sequence). V was cut by 7 bases and J by 1 base, with 13 bases left in between. CDR3 in amino acids: CASNDWAKNTEAFF. CDR3 in DNA: TGTGCCAGTAATGATTGGGCTAAGAACACTGAAGCTTTCTTT.

CDR3 nucleotides: TGTGCCAGCAGTACCGGGGGGTACACTGAAGCTTTCTTT. As protein: CASSTGGYTEAFF. The chain recombines TRBV12-3 or TRBV12-4 with TRBJ1-1; perhaps TRBD1 as D (5 bases). CDR3 length: 13 amino acids. The ends were cut back, 5 bases at V and 3 bases at J, with 10 bases in the middle.

This chain connects TRBV24-1 to TRBJ2-5, with TRBD2 as a possible D gene (5 bases). Germline V gene data show CDR1 as KGHDR and CDR2 as SFDVKD. V lost 1 base and J lost 5, with 13 bases in between. This CDR3 contains 15 residues. CDR3 sequence reads: CATSDLRASSETQYF. The CDR3 region has the DNA TGTGCCACCAGTGATTTAAGGGCTAGCTCGGAGACCCAGTACTTC.

J is TRBJ2-7 and V is TRBV6-5; the D gene is possibly TRBD1 (6 bases). The V end lost 0 bases, the J end lost 1 base, and 10 bases lay between the germline ends. Germline assignment: CDR1 MNHEY and CDR2 SVGAGI. CDR3 length equals 15 residues. CDR3 residues: CASSYSSQGSYEQYF. CDR3 DNA: TGTGCCAGCAGTTACTCGAGTCAGGGGTCCTACGAGCAGTACTTC.

The chain has TRBV18 and TRBJ1-2; 7 nucleotides line up with TRBD1. The V gene end was trimmed by 2 bases and the J gene end by 6 bases; junction bases not matched to a gene: 12. This CDR3 comprises 16 residues. The V gene's germline CDR1 is KGHSH and CDR2 LQKENI. In nucleotides, the CDR3 is TGTGCCAGCTCACCAAGCCTTGGTACAGGGGAGGATGGCTACACCTTC. Translating it yields CASSPSLGTGEDGYTF.

The rearrangement links TRBV20-1 to TRBJ2-7, with TRBD2 identical over 9 bases. CDR1 is DFQATT and CDR2 is SNEGSKA in the germline V gene (reference sequence). Trimming removed 3 bases from V and 7 bases from J; junction bases left unmatched: 4. The CDR3 has 12 residues. The CDR3 DNA reads as TGCAGTGCTAGTGGGACTAGCAATGAGCAGTACTTC. Residues: CSASGTSNEQYF.

This clone has just a few counts. This chain joins TRBV25-1 and TRBJ2-1; no clear D gene. The ends were cut back, 2 bases at V and 15 bases at J, with 17 bases in the middle. The germline V gene has CDR1 MGHDK and CDR2 SYGVNS. The CDR3 loop spans 13 amino acids. The CDR3 coding sequence is TGTGCCAGCAGTGAACCGGGTCGTCCCAAGTGGTTCTTC. Translating it yields CASSEPGRPKWFF.

This chain uses TRBV30 with TRBJ2-2; D unclear. The CDR3 is 13 amino acids. The V gene's germline CDR1 is GTSNPN and CDR2 SVGIG (reference sequence). The CDR3 protein is CASQGGNTGELFF. CDR3 nucleotide sequence: TGTGCTTCCCAAGGCGGAAACACCGGGGAGCTGTTTTTT.

The chain combines TRBV18 with TRBJ2-1; TRBD2 aligns across 11 bases. This CDR3 region has 15 residues. Per the germline V gene, CDR1 is KGHSH and CDR2 is LQKENI. With 2 bases clipped from V and 7 bases from J, the junction kept 4 bases outside the gene matches. The CDR3 DNA reads TGTGCCAGCTCACCAACACTAGCGGGAGAAAATGAGCAGTTCTTC. Amino acid sequence: CASSPTLAGENEQFF.

This rearrangement joins TRBV7-2 to TRBJ1-1; possibly TRBD1 for D (6 bases). The germline V and J ends were trimmed by 4 bases and 0 bases, with 9 bases remaining between them. The CDR3 covers 14 residues. CDR1 and CDR2 (germline): SGHTA, FQGNSA. The DNA of the CDR3 is TGTGCCAGCAGCTCTACAGGGCTGAACACTGAAGCTTTCTTT. This codes for CASSSTGLNTEAFF. Variable domain in full (rest from reference TRBV7-2 and TRBJ1-1): GAGVSQSPSNKVTEKGKDVELRCDPISGHTALYWYRQSLGQGLEFLIYFQGNSAPDKSGLPSDRFSAERTGGSVSTLTIQRTQQEDSAVYLCASSSTGLNTEAFFGQGTRLTVV.

The chain joins TRBV24-1 to TRBJ1-1; no clear D gene. Germline CDR1 and CDR2: KGHDR and SFDVKD. The ends were cut back, 2 bases at V and 0 bases at J, with 9 bases in the middle. The CDR3 has 15 amino acids. The CDR3 loop reads CATSDSKTMNTEAFF. In DNA, the CDR3 is TGTGCCACCAGTGATTCTAAGACAATGAACACTGAAGCTTTCTTT.